A single sample is the source of the 20 T cell receptor beta chains below, sequenced in a study of T cell changes during pregnancy in multiple sclerosis. Sequenced by immunoSEQ multiplex PCR; TCRdb stores in-frame clones only, minus some. The table records under 75,000 clones, around 90% of them present only once. The material sequenced was CD4+ T cells from peripheral blood mononuclear cells, taken after pregnancy. Source of these receptors: a female donor in good health, enrolled as a control in a pregnancy study.

This clone was seen once. The chain links TRBV2 to TRBJ2-7, with D possibly TRBD2 on 5 matching bases. This CDR3 comprises 15 residues. V lost 6 bases and J lost 1, with 16 bases in between. The germline V gene has CDR1 SNHLY and CDR2 FYNNEI. The DNA for the CDR3 is TGTGCCAGCAGGCAGTTAGGTAGCGTATCCTACGAGCAGTACTTC. It yields the protein CASRQLGSVSYEQYF.

This clone was counted a single time. The chain employs TRBV5-8 and TRBJ1-5; D possibly corresponds to TRBD1 (6 bases). The CDR3 consists of 14 residues. V lost 6 bases to trimming and J lost 6 bases, with 16 bases between them. Germline V gene sequence: CDR1 SGHTS, CDR2 YDEGEE. The DNA of the CDR3 is TGTGCCAGCAATCGAGGGGCAGGGGTTCAGCCCCAGCATTTT. This translates into CASNRGAGVQPQHF.

The rearrangement uses TRBV9 and TRBJ2-2, with D tentatively TRBD1 (5 bases). The CDR3 has 15 amino acids. V was cut by 1 base and J by 1 base, with 8 bases left in between. Germline CDR1 reads SGDLS; CDR2 reads YYNGEE. The DNA of the CDR3 is TGTGCCAGCAGCGTACTACAGGAGAACACCGGGGAGCTGTTTTTT. Translating gives CASSVLQENTGELFF.

V gene TRBV6-5 combines with J gene TRBJ2-3, with TRBD2 as a possible D gene (6 bases). V gave up 2 bases and J gave up 7 bases, with 19 bases separating them. Germline loops: CDR1 MNHEY, CDR2 SVGAGI. The CDR3 has 16 residues. The CDR3 nucleotides are TGTGCCAGCAGTTACGGCGGGGCAGGGCCTGAAAATACGCAGTATTTT. This encodes CASSYGGAGPENTQYF.

The chain couples TRBV27 to TRBJ2-2, with D perhaps TRBD2 (6 bases). Trimming cost V 4 bases and J 1 base, with 10 bases left between them. Germline CDR1 is MNHEY and CDR2 is SMNVEV (reference sequence). This CDR3 spans 15 amino acids. The CDR3 is CASSSGTLNTGELFF. The CDR3 bases are TGTGCCAGCAGTTCCGGGACTCTGAACACCGGGGAGCTGTTTTTT.

The V and J genes are TRBV6-4 and TRBJ2-3, with 7 bases fitting TRBD2. V shed 6 bases, J shed 3 bases, and the junction held 3 bases outside the gene matches. CDR1 and CDR2 from the germline V gene are MRHNA and SNTAGT. The CDR3 sequence is 13 residues long. CDR3 bases: TGTGCCAGCAGAGAGGGAGGGACAGATACGCAGTATTTT. The encoded protein is CASREGGTDTQYF.

The gene calls are TRBV7-2 and TRBJ2-1, with TRBD1 matching over 12 bases. This CDR3 contains 14 residues. Germline V gene data show CDR1 as SGHTA and CDR2 as FQGNSA. J was trimmed by 7 bases and V by 5 bases; bases with no gene match: 3. CDR3 coding DNA: TGTGCCAGCAGCCGGGACAGGGGGCTGAATGAGCAGTTCTTC. Its protein is CASSRDRGLNEQFF.

The rearrangement links TRBV19 to TRBJ1-5; D not certain. The V gene lost 3 bases and the J gene lost 7 bases, with 7 bases spanning the gap. Germline CDR1 LNHDA, CDR2 SQIVND (reference sequence). This CDR3 is built from 12 residues. CDR3 region: CASSIASQPQHF. As DNA, the CDR3 is TGTGCCAGTAGTATCGCGTCCCAGCCCCAGCATTTT.

The J gene is TRBJ1-2, the V gene TRBV7-2; 8 bases map to TRBD1. Germline CDR1 reads SGHTA; CDR2 reads FQGNSA. V was pared by 8 bases and J by 7 bases, with 12 bases of the junction left unmatched. This CDR3 has 14 residues. The CDR3 sequence: CASGQRTGRSGYTF. CDR3 bases: TGTGCCAGCGGACAAAGGACAGGGAGGAGTGGCTACACCTTC.

CDR3 in amino acids: CASSNIGTGNQPQHF. The CDR3 DNA reads TGTGCCAGTAGTAATATAGGGACAGGTAATCAGCCCCAGCATTTT. The chain recombines TRBV19 with TRBJ1-5; the match to TRBD1 covers 8 bases. Per the germline V gene, CDR1 is LNHDA and CDR2 is SQIVND (reference sequence). The CDR3 is made up of 15 amino acids. J gave up 4 bases and V 4 bases, and 6 bases lay outside the gene matches. Variable domain in full (rest from reference TRBV19 and TRBJ1-5): DGGITQSPKYLFRKEGQNVTLSCEQNLNHDAMYWYRQDPGQGLRLIYYSQIVNDFQKGDIAEGYSVSREKKESFPLTVTSAQKNPTAFYLCASSNIGTGNQPQHFGDGTRLSIL.

V and J are TRBV11-3 and TRBJ1-1, with D possibly being TRBD1 (5 bases). V was cut by 0 bases and J by 3 bases, with 11 bases left in between. The germline CDR1 and CDR2 sequences are SGHNT and YENEEA. The CDR3 totals 15 residues. The CDR3 nucleotides are TGTGCCAGCAGCTTAGATCAGGGATCGGACACTGAAGCTTTCTTT. The encoded protein is CASSLDQGSDTEAFF.

This clone was observed once. The chain has TRBV10-1 and TRBJ2-7; D unresolved. Trimming took off 9 bases at V and 2 bases at J, with 5 bases between the two ends. The germline gives CDR1 WNHNN, CDR2 SYGVQD (reference sequence). There are 10 residues in the CDR3. Here the CDR3 reads CASPAYEQYF. The CDR3 nucleotides are TGCGCCAGTCCCGCCTACGAGCAGTACTTC.

The chain combines TRBV7-9 with TRBJ1-2; 9 bases line up with TRBD1. Germline CDR1 SEHNR, CDR2 FQNEAQ (reference sequence). Unmatched junction bases numbered 10, after V lost 5 bases and J lost 3 bases. The CDR3 consists of 16 residues. DNA of the CDR3: TGTGCCAGCAGCGGTTCAACAGGGGGCGCGTACTATGGCTACACCTTC. Translation: CASSGSTGGAYYGYTF.

V is TRBV19 and J is TRBJ1-1, with D unresolved. Germline V gene lookup returns CDR1 LNHDA and CDR2 SQIVND (reference sequence). The CDR3 has 13 amino acids. The ends were cut back, 3 bases at V and 2 bases at J, with 7 bases in the middle. The CDR3 bases are TGTGCCAGTAGTATTGCGACTAACACTGAAGCTTTCTTT. Its protein product is CASSIATNTEAFF.

The chain is built from TRBV6-5 and TRBJ2-7, with D possibly being TRBD1 (6 bases). Germline lookup yields CDR1 MNHEY and CDR2 SVGAGI. The germline V and J ends were trimmed by 10 bases and 5 bases, with 21 bases remaining between them. This CDR3 is 14 amino acids long. CDR3 region: CATTVGGHSHEQYF. In DNA form, the CDR3 reads TGTGCCACCACAGTAGGGGGACATTCCCACGAGCAGTACTTC.

V and J are TRBV30 and TRBJ1-2; 9 bases map to TRBD1. After removal of 1 base from V and 4 bases from J, the junction contained 13 bases not matched to a gene. The CDR3 consists of 17 residues. From germline, CDR1 is GTSNPN and CDR2 SVGIG (reference sequence). The CDR3 region has the DNA TGTGCCTGGAGTGACCCCGTGGACAGGGGTAGGGGCTATGGCTACACCTTC. Its translation is CAWSDPVDRGRGYGYTF.

J is TRBJ2-2 and V is TRBV11-3; D possibly corresponds to TRBD1 (5 bases). CDR3 length: 14 amino acids. The V end lost 6 bases, the J end lost 1 base, and 9 bases lay between the germline ends. Looked up from germline, CDR1 is SGHNT and CDR2 is YENEEA. This CDR3 is CASRSTGNTGELFF. Here the CDR3 DNA reads TGTGCCAGCAGGTCCACAGGGAACACCGGGGAGCTGTTTTTT.

This clone was seen once. The chain is built from TRBV6-5 and TRBJ1-1; no reliable D call. In germline, CDR1 is MNHEY, CDR2 SVGAGI. Trimming took 1 base from V and 0 from J, leaving 3 bases between them. The CDR3 has 13 residues. CDR3 protein: CASSYYLNTEAFF. In DNA form, the CDR3 reads TGTGCCAGCAGTTACTACTTGAACACTGAAGCTTTCTTT.

The chain carries TRBV4-3 and TRBJ2-7; TRBD2 matches at 13 bases. This CDR3 region has 18 residues. V lost 1 base, J lost 2 bases, and 8 bases stayed unmatched. Germline CDR1 reads LGHNA; CDR2 reads YSLEER. The chain's CDR3 is CASSQVRTSGGATYEQYF. CDR3 in DNA: TGCGCCAGCAGCCAAGTTAGAACTAGCGGGGGGGCAACCTACGAGCAGTACTTC.

This clone was counted a few times. This chain uses TRBV6-5 with TRBJ2-5; TRBD2 might be the D (5 bases). V shed 7 bases and J shed 2 bases, with 11 bases lying between them. The length of the CDR3 is 13 residues. Per germline, CDR1 MNHEY and CDR2 SVGAGI. CDR3 sequence (DNA): TGTGCCAGCACACCCCCGGGGCAAGAGACCCAGTACTTC. It specifies CASTPPGQETQYF.